The rows below give T cell receptor beta chains drawn from one sample of a study of neurological immune-mediated disorders. From the 5' RACE reads, TCRdb called clonotypes with MiXCR, one entry per CDR3 protein. Counted here are 87,000 or so distinct CDR3 sequences, around 3.3% occurring once; the ten biggest clones make up roughly 6%. Material: PBMCs. The receptors originated from a young woman with multiple sclerosis. CDR3s include the opening cysteine and the closing phenylalanine or tryptophan. Each record gives: D gene, V gene, CDR3 length, CDR3 protein. A D gene is named only where the DNA matches it firmly.

>TRBD1|TRBV20-1|13
CSANGTVNQTQHF
>NA|TRBV20-1|15
CSARDQGAGGETQYF
>NA|TRBV5-6|14
CASRLQGWGSPLHF
>TRBD1|TRBV5-1|14
CASSLEQGHYGYTF
>NA|TRBV11-2|16
CASSLEMAGAGNTIYF
>NA|TRBV5-5|15
CASSDPGAGANVLTF
>NA|TRBV7-2|14
CASSFYDRPYEQYF
>NA|TRBV15|15
CATSIVLENTGELFF
>NA|TRBV3-1|12
CASSQDNQPQHF
>NA|TRBV7-8|15
CASSTGRTNTGELFF
>NA|TRBV29-1|14
CSVWTASSGNTIYF
>NA|TRBV7-9|16
CASSPSTGIDLNTQYF
>NA|TRBV7-2|13
CASSSNSNQPQHF
>NA|TRBV7-6|17
CASSLALGPSGANVLTF
>NA|TRBV13|15
CASSALQGNNYGYTF
>NA|TRBV21-1|20
CASSKVGREVGTGGPDTQYF
>TRBD2|TRBV20-1|14
CSVLAGGRIHEQYF